The 19 T cell receptor beta chains reported below all come from one sample, sequenced in a study of shared clonotypes between healthy human individuals. The table came from immunoSEQ multiplex PCR; TCRdb's copy has only in-frame clones and leaves some out. This table has 300,000 to 400,000 clones, 73% appearing once. The sequencing sample was made of memory CD4+ T cells sorted from blood. Subset defined: CD45RA-negative fraction. The receptors derive from a man aged 25-45 years in good health.

The J gene is TRBJ1-5, the V gene TRBV6-6; no clear D. The V and J ends lost 6 bases and 2 bases respectively, with 14 bases between them. The V gene's germline CDR1 is MNHNY and CDR2 SVGAGI (reference sequence). This CDR3 is built from 15 residues. Here the CDR3 DNA reads TGTGCCAGCAGAAGGAAGGGTACGGGCAATCAGCCCCAGCATTTT. This gives the protein CASRRKGTGNQPQHF.

This clone was seen a handful of times. The rearrangement joins TRBV5-1 to TRBJ2-1; possible D gene TRBD2, 6 bases. V was cut by 4 bases and J by 7 bases, with 15 bases left in between. CDR3 length: 14 amino acids. CDR1 and CDR2 from the germline V gene are SGHRS and YFSETQ. CDR3 in amino acids: CASSGWEVGNEQFF. CDR3 DNA sequence: TGCGCCAGCAGCGGGTGGGAGGTTGGGAATGAGCAGTTCTTC.

This chain joins TRBV28 and TRBJ1-2; maybe TRBD1 (5 bases). V was shortened by 8 bases and J by 2 bases, with 18 bases between the two germline ends. CDR3 length equals 15 residues. CDR1 and CDR2 (germline): MDHEN, SYDVKM. CDR3 protein: CASDHGGTTNYGYTF. The CDR3 coding sequence is TGTGCCAGCGACCACGGGGGGACGACGAACTATGGCTACACCTTC.

The CDR3 spells CASSLGTGGQPQHF. CDR3 bases: TGTGCCAGCAGCCTAGGGACAGGGGGACAGCCCCAGCATTTT. V usage is TRBV6-5 and J usage is TRBJ1-5; TRBD1 matches at 11 bases. The length of the CDR3 is 14 residues. With 6 bases clipped from V and 7 bases from J, the junction kept 5 bases outside the gene matches. Per the germline V gene, CDR1 is MNHEY and CDR2 is SVGAGI.

The V and J genes are TRBV19 and TRBJ2-5; the match to TRBD2 covers 7 bases. The CDR3 length is 13 residues. Germline CDR1 LNHDA, CDR2 SQIVND (reference sequence). V was clipped by 4 bases and J by 5 bases; unmatched bases: 4. DNA of the CDR3: TGTGCCAGTAGTACTTTGGGGGGGGAGACCCAGTACTTC. Translated: CASSTLGGETQYF.

A few counts support this clone. The chain has TRBV7-2 and TRBJ1-5; tentative D call: TRBD1 (5 bases). Germline CDR1 reads SGHTA; CDR2 reads FQGNSA. This CDR3 contains 12 residues. The V end was cut by 4 bases, the J end by 4 bases, with 5 bases between. CDR3 amino acids: CASSWGNQPQHF. Written as DNA, the CDR3 is TGTGCCAGCAGCTGGGGGAATCAGCCCCAGCATTTT.

The rearrangement uses TRBV19 and TRBJ1-5; the D gene is possibly TRBD1 (5 bases). CDR1 and CDR2 (germline): LNHDA, SQIVND (reference sequence). The CDR3 is 12 residues long. Trimming took off 10 bases at V and 3 bases at J, with 10 bases between the two ends. The DNA of the CDR3 is TGTGCCACCCGGGGGGTCAATCAGCCCCAGCATTTT. Translation gives CATRGVNQPQHF.

The genes are TRBV7-9 and TRBJ2-7; D remains unclear. The germline V and J ends were trimmed by 3 bases and 1 base, with 13 bases remaining between them. There are 15 residues in the CDR3. Looked up from germline, CDR1 is SEHNR and CDR2 is FQNEAQ (reference sequence). CDR3 amino acids: CASSFTAHASYEQYF. CDR3 in DNA: TGTGCCAGCAGCTTTACCGCCCACGCGTCCTACGAGCAGTACTTC. Looking up the rest from reference TRBV7-9 and TRBJ2-7 gives the full variable domain: DTGVSQNPRHKITKRGQNVTFRCDPISEHNRLYWYRQTLGQGPEFLTYFQNEAQLEKSRLLSDRFSAERPKGSFSTLEIQRTEQGDSAMYLCASSFTAHASYEQYFGPGTRLTVT.

The chain carries TRBV28 and TRBJ2-2; 11 positions match TRBD2. Germline V CDR1 and CDR2: MDHEN, SYDVKM. J lost 0 bases, V lost 5 bases, and 8 bases had no gene match. The CDR3 spans 18 residues. CDR3 residues: CASSTLLAGESNTGELFF. The CDR3 DNA follows: TGTGCCAGCAGTACCTTACTAGCGGGAGAATCGAACACCGGGGAGCTGTTTTTT.

The chain carries TRBV19 and TRBJ2-4; weak D call: TRBD2 (7 bases). Germline V lookup: CDR1 LNHDA, CDR2 SQIVND (reference sequence). With 4 bases removed from V and 5 bases from J, the gap between germline ends came to 15 bases. The CDR3 contains 15 residues. As DNA, the CDR3 is TGTGCCAGTAGTACTTGGGGGGGGCCCCAAAACATTCAGTACTTC. Translation: CASSTWGGPQNIQYF.

The chain has TRBV18 and TRBJ2-5; a possible D gene is TRBD1 (6 bases). V lost 4 bases and J 1 base, leaving 16 bases between the germline ends. The germline gives CDR1 KGHSH, CDR2 LQKENI. The CDR3 is 16 residues long. The CDR3 DNA is TGTGCCAGCTCACTCTACCCCGGACAGTCCCAAGAGACCCAGTACTTC. This encodes CASSLYPGQSQETQYF.

CDR3 amino acids: CASSLPQGTSYNEQFF. CDR3 sequence (DNA): TGTGCCAGCAGTTTACCACAGGGGACGTCCTACAATGAGCAGTTCTTC. The chain couples TRBV27 to TRBJ2-1; 7 bases match TRBD1. With 2 bases clipped from V and 1 base from J, the junction kept 5 bases outside the gene matches. CDR1 MNHEY and CDR2 SMNVEV come from the germline V gene (reference sequence). The CDR3 runs 16 residues.

The V gene is TRBV29-1, the J gene TRBJ2-5; TRBD1 matches 7 bases. The CDR3 runs 12 residues. The J segment lost 5 bases and the V segment lost 5 bases, leaving 5 bases of the junction unmatched. Germline V gene sequence: CDR1 SQVTM, CDR2 ANQGSEA. The CDR3 bases are TGCAGCGTTAAGACAGGGCCGGAGACCCAGTACTTC. Encoded protein: CSVKTGPETQYF.

A few counts support this clone. The chain employs TRBV6-5 and TRBJ1-4; 10 nucleotides line up with TRBD1. This CDR3 contains 15 residues. The germline CDR1 and CDR2 sequences are MNHEY and SVGAGI. V shed 0 bases, J shed 11 bases, and the junction held 6 bases outside the gene matches. The CDR3: CASSYSDRGRGKLFF. CDR3 in DNA: TGTGCCAGCAGTTACTCTGACAGGGGGCGTGGGAAACTGTTTTTT.

The chain uses TRBV9 and TRBJ2-7; 9 bases align to TRBD1. CDR1 is SGDLS and CDR2 is YYNGEE in the germline V gene. CDR3 length equals 13 residues. V lost 4 bases, J lost 5 bases, and 4 bases stayed unmatched. The CDR3 region is CASSTGQGNEQYF. The CDR3, as DNA: TGTGCCAGCAGCACGGGACAGGGCAACGAGCAGTACTTC.

The chain is built from TRBV14 and TRBJ1-1; 8 bases align to TRBD1. V lost 0 bases to trimming and J lost 10 bases; unmatched junction nucleotides: 10. The CDR3 spans 15 residues. Germline V gene lookup returns CDR1 SGHDN and CDR2 FVKESK. The CDR3 nucleotides are TGTGCCAGCAGCCAAGATCAAGTCAGGGGGCGGGGAGCTTTCTTT. Its translation is CASSQDQVRGRGAFF.

This sequence joins TRBV5-3 and TRBJ1-3; D is unclear. TRBV5-3 is sorted into the ORF group, with uncertain function. The CDR3 consists of 11 residues. Between the trimmed V and J ends, which lost 4 bases and 8 bases, there was a span of 7 bases. The CDR3 protein is CARSLMDTIYF. In nucleotides, the CDR3 is TGTGCCAGAAGCCTCATGGACACCATATATTTT.

The chain joins TRBV5-1 to TRBJ2-2, with 11 bases that match TRBD2. V lost 2 bases and J lost 7; bases outside the gene matches: 7. Germline values: CDR1 SGHRS, CDR2 YFSETQ. The CDR3 consists of 16 residues. CDR3 residues: CASSFGLAGEGGELFF. The CDR3, as DNA: TGCGCCAGCAGCTTCGGACTAGCGGGCGAAGGCGGGGAGCTGTTTTTT. The complete variable domain, with remaining parts taken from reference TRBV5-1 and TRBJ2-2, reads KAGVTQTPRYLIKTRGQQVTLSCSPISGHRSVSWYQQTPGQGLQFLFEYFSETQRNKGNFPGRFSGRQFSNSRSEMNVSTLELGDSALYLCASSFGLAGEGGELFFGEGSRLTVL.

This sequence joins TRBV11-2 and TRBJ2-3; D is perhaps TRBD1 (5 bases). Germline V CDR1 and CDR2: SGHAT, FQNNGV. V lost 8 bases and J lost 4, with 16 bases in between. The CDR3 length is 14 residues. The CDR3 here is CASSRVVVSDTQYF. In DNA form, the CDR3 reads TGTGCCAGCTCCAGGGTGGTGGTATCAGATACGCAGTATTTT.